In this sample, the clone carrying this TCR beta chain turned up many times. This sample was included in a study of T cells in Graves' hyperthyroidism and ophthalmopathy. Trimming took off 3 bases at V and 7 bases at J, with 13 bases between the two ends. CDR1 is MDHEN, CDR2 SYDVKM, per germline. The CDR3 length is 13 residues. RNA transcripts provided the source from which TCR beta CDR3 regions were amplified. Carried out on the TCR CDR3, a first-round RT-PCR used the HTBI primer set. TCRdb recomputed calls from the multiplex PCR reads with MiXCR, one row per CDR3 protein. The sample has roughly 700,000 distinct CDR3 sequences, about 18% seen once. PBMCs came from roughly 10 ml fresh peripheral blood.

This chain links TRBV28 with TRBJ2-7; D is perhaps TRBD1 or TRBD2 (5 bases each). Sequencing input: blood. This TCR was sampled from a man aged 50-59 years with Graves' hyperthyroidism. The DNA of the CDR3 is TGTGCCAGCAGTTTGTTTGGGGACGGGGAGCAGTACTTC. It yields the protein CASSLFGDGEQYF.